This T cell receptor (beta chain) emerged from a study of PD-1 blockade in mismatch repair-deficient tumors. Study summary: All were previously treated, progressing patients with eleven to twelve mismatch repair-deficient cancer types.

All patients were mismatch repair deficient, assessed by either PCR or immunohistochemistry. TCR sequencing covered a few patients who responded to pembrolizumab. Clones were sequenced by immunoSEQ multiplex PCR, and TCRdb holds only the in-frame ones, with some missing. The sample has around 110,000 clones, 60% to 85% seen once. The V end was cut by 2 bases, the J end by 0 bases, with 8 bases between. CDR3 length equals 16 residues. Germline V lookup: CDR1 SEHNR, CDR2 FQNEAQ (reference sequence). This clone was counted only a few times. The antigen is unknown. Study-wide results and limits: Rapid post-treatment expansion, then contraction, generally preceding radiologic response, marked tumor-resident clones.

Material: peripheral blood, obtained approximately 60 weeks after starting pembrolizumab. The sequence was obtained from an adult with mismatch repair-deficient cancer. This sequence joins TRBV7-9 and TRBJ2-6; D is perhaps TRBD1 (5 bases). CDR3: CASSLTGNSGANVLTF. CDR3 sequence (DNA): TGTGCCAGCAGCTTAACAGGAAACTCTGGGGCCAACGTCCTGACTTTC.